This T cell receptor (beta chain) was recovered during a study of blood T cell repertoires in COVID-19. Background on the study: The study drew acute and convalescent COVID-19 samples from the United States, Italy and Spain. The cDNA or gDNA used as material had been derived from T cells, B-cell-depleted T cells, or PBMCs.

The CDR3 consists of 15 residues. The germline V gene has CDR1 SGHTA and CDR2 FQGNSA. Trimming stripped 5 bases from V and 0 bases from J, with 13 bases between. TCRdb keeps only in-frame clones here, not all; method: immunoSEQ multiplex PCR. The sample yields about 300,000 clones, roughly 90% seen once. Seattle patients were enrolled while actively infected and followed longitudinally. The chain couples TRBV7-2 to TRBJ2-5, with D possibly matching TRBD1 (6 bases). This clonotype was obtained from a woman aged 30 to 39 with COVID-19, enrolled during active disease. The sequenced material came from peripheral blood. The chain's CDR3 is CASSPGQMYQETQYF. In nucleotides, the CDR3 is TGTGCCAGCAGCCCGGGACAAATGTACCAAGAGACCCAGTACTTC.